Below are 15 T cell receptor beta chains sequenced from a single sample in a study of early T cells in non-severe SARS-CoV-2 infection. TCRdb re-called the 5' RACE reads through MiXCR, storing one row per CDR3 protein. The sample has 43,000 or so distinct CDR3 sequences; more than 6.5% are singletons. The sequenced material came from whole blood. These receptors came from an adult who was a healthcare worker with PCR-confirmed SARS-CoV-2 infection or an uninfected control (not recorded which).

V usage is TRBV30 and J usage is TRBJ2-1, with TRBD1 matching 8 bases. Looked up from germline, CDR1 is GTSNPN and CDR2 is SVGIG (reference sequence). V was clipped by 2 bases and J by 3 bases; unmatched bases: 3. CDR3 length equals 14 residues. The CDR3 DNA reads TGTGCCTGGAGTAGGACAGGGAGCTACAATGAGCAGTTCTTC. It is translated as CAWSRTGSYNEQFF.

The table lists this clonotype with a few counts. The chain uses TRBV6-2 or TRBV6-3 and TRBJ2-7, with 7 bases lining up with TRBD1. The V and J ends lost 7 bases and 1 base, in that order; junction bases with no gene match: 13. The V gene's germline CDR1 is MNHEY and CDR2 SVGEGT. This CDR3 comprises 16 residues. The CDR3 is CASKKSDRFKSYEQYF. Written as DNA, the CDR3 is TGTGCCAGCAAAAAATCGGACAGGTTCAAGTCCTACGAGCAGTACTTC.

A few counts support this clonotype. This chain joins TRBV11-2 and TRBJ2-5; D remains unclear. Germline V CDR1 and CDR2: SGHAT, FQNNGV. This CDR3 is built from 12 residues. Trimming cost V 2 bases and J 9 bases, with 10 bases left between them. CDR3: CASSLMQKAQYF. CDR3 coding DNA: TGTGCCAGCAGCTTAATGCAGAAGGCCCAGTACTTC.

This clonotype was observed a handful of times. The chain uses TRBV28 and TRBJ2-7; D is unresolved. The CDR3 length is 10 residues. V lost 4 bases to trimming and J lost 3 bases, with 1 base between them. From germline, CDR1 is MDHEN and CDR2 SYDVKM. CDR3 in DNA: TGTGCCAGCAGTTACTACGAGCAGTACTTC. Amino acids: CASSYYEQYF.

This clonotype was counted only a few times. This chain joins TRBV6-2 or TRBV6-3 and TRBJ2-5, with TRBD2 matching 7 bases. V gave up 8 bases and J gave up 5 bases; unmatched junction bases: 8. The germline CDR1 and CDR2 sequences are MNHEY and SVGEGT. The CDR3 runs to 13 residues. The CDR3: CASLRREWETQYF. The CDR3 nucleotides read TGTGCCAGCCTCCGGCGGGAGTGGGAGACCCAGTACTTC.

This clonotype was seen at least ten times. The chain uses TRBV4-1 and TRBJ1-2; D is uncertain. CDR3 length: 15 residues. V lost 4 bases and J lost 1, with 13 bases in between. The V gene's germline CDR1 is MGHRA and CDR2 YSYEKL. The DNA of the CDR3 is TGCGCCAGCAGCCCCAGTACGACCATTAACTATGGCTACACCTTC. It encodes CASSPSTTINYGYTF.

This clonotype was found a few times. This chain uses TRBV28 with TRBJ1-6; D gene ambiguous. Trimming took 7 bases from V and 0 from J, leaving 13 bases between them. This CDR3 has 16 residues. Germline V CDR1 and CDR2: MDHEN, SYDVKM. The CDR3 coding sequence is TGTGCCAGCAATATGGATCCGAGCTCCTATAATTCACCCCTCCACTTT. It specifies CASNMDPSSYNSPLHF.

This sequence joins TRBV7-2 and TRBJ1-1; D is possibly TRBD1 (5 bases). Trimming left V 5 bases short and J 4 bases short, with 14 bases between. Germline CDR1 and CDR2: SGHTA and FQGNSA. CDR3 length: 14 amino acids. The CDR3 DNA sequence: TGTGCCAGCAGCCCCCAGCAGGGAACCACTGAAGCTTTCTTT. Translated, it gives CASSPQQGTTEAFF.

The gene calls are TRBV7-6 and TRBJ2-1; D gene ambiguous. The CDR3 spans 18 residues. Trimming cost V 6 bases and J 2 bases, with 23 bases left between them. The germline V gene encodes CDR1 SGHVS and CDR2 FNYEAQ. CDR3 loop: CASSPTAAQISTYNEQFF. In DNA, the CDR3 is TGTGCCAGCAGTCCGACGGCTGCCCAAATAAGCACCTACAATGAGCAGTTCTTC.

This clonotype was found many times. The J gene is TRBJ2-1, the V gene TRBV6-2 or TRBV6-3; D may match TRBD1 or TRBD2 (6 bases each). There are 13 residues in the CDR3. CDR1 MNHEY and CDR2 SVGEGT come from the germline V gene. V was pared by 7 bases and J by 6 bases, with 13 bases between. Here the CDR3 DNA reads TGTGCCAGCATCAAGGGGGGCTTCAATGAGCAGTTCTTC. The encoded protein is CASIKGGFNEQFF.

This clonotype was seen at least ten times. The V gene is TRBV28, the J gene TRBJ2-7, with 8 bases lining up with TRBD2. Per the germline V gene, CDR1 is MDHEN and CDR2 is SYDVKM. The V segment lost 3 bases and the J segment 4 bases; nucleotides outside the gene matches: 5. The CDR3 loop spans 14 amino acids. The CDR3 DNA follows: TGTGCCAGCAGTTTCGGGGGGGTCCTTTACGAGCAGTACTTC. Translated, it gives CASSFGGVLYEQYF.

V gene TRBV6-5 combines with J gene TRBJ1-6; 9 bases align to TRBD1. The CDR3 is 15 amino acids. Germline V lookup: CDR1 MNHEY, CDR2 SVGAGI. The V segment lost 5 bases and the J segment 10 bases; nucleotides outside the gene matches: 9. As DNA, the CDR3 is TGTGCCAGCAGTCGATCAGGACAGGGGCGCTCACCCCTCCACTTT. It yields the protein CASSRSGQGRSPLHF.

There are many counts of this clonotype. The rearrangement links TRBV19 to TRBJ2-5, with D hard to call. The V gene lost 3 bases and the J gene lost 4 bases, with 3 bases spanning the gap. CDR3 length equals 11 residues. Germline lookup yields CDR1 LNHDA and CDR2 SQIVND (reference sequence). The CDR3 protein is CASSMRETQYF. The CDR3 bases are TGTGCCAGTAGTATGAGAGAGACCCAGTACTTC. Together with reference TRBV19 and TRBJ2-5, the CDR3 gives the full variable domain: DGGITQSPKYLFRKEGQNVTLSCEQNLNHDAMYWYRQDPGQGLRLIYYSQIVNDFQKGDIAEGYSVSREKKESFPLTVTSAQKNPTAFYLCASSMRETQYFGPGTRLLVL.

Only a few counts were recorded for this clonotype. V gene TRBV5-3 combines with J gene TRBJ1-5; 7 nucleotides line up with TRBD1. TRBV5-3 is an ORF, with its function uncertain. CDR3 length: 17 amino acids. Trimming cost V 7 bases and J 5 bases; bases outside gene matches: 18. The CDR3, as DNA: TGTGCCAGATCACCAACTACAGGGGATCGGAAGGATCAGCCCCAGCATTTT. Translating it yields CARSPTTGDRKDQPQHF.

This clonotype occurred many times. J is TRBJ1-1 and V is TRBV10-2; D possibly corresponds to TRBD1 (5 bases). CDR1 WSHSY and CDR2 SAAADI come from the germline V gene. V was pared by 2 bases and J by 3 bases, with 10 bases between. The CDR3 runs 14 residues. The CDR3 sequence: CASSERGADTEAFF. Here the CDR3 DNA reads TGCGCCAGCAGTGAGAGAGGGGCGGACACTGAAGCTTTCTTT.